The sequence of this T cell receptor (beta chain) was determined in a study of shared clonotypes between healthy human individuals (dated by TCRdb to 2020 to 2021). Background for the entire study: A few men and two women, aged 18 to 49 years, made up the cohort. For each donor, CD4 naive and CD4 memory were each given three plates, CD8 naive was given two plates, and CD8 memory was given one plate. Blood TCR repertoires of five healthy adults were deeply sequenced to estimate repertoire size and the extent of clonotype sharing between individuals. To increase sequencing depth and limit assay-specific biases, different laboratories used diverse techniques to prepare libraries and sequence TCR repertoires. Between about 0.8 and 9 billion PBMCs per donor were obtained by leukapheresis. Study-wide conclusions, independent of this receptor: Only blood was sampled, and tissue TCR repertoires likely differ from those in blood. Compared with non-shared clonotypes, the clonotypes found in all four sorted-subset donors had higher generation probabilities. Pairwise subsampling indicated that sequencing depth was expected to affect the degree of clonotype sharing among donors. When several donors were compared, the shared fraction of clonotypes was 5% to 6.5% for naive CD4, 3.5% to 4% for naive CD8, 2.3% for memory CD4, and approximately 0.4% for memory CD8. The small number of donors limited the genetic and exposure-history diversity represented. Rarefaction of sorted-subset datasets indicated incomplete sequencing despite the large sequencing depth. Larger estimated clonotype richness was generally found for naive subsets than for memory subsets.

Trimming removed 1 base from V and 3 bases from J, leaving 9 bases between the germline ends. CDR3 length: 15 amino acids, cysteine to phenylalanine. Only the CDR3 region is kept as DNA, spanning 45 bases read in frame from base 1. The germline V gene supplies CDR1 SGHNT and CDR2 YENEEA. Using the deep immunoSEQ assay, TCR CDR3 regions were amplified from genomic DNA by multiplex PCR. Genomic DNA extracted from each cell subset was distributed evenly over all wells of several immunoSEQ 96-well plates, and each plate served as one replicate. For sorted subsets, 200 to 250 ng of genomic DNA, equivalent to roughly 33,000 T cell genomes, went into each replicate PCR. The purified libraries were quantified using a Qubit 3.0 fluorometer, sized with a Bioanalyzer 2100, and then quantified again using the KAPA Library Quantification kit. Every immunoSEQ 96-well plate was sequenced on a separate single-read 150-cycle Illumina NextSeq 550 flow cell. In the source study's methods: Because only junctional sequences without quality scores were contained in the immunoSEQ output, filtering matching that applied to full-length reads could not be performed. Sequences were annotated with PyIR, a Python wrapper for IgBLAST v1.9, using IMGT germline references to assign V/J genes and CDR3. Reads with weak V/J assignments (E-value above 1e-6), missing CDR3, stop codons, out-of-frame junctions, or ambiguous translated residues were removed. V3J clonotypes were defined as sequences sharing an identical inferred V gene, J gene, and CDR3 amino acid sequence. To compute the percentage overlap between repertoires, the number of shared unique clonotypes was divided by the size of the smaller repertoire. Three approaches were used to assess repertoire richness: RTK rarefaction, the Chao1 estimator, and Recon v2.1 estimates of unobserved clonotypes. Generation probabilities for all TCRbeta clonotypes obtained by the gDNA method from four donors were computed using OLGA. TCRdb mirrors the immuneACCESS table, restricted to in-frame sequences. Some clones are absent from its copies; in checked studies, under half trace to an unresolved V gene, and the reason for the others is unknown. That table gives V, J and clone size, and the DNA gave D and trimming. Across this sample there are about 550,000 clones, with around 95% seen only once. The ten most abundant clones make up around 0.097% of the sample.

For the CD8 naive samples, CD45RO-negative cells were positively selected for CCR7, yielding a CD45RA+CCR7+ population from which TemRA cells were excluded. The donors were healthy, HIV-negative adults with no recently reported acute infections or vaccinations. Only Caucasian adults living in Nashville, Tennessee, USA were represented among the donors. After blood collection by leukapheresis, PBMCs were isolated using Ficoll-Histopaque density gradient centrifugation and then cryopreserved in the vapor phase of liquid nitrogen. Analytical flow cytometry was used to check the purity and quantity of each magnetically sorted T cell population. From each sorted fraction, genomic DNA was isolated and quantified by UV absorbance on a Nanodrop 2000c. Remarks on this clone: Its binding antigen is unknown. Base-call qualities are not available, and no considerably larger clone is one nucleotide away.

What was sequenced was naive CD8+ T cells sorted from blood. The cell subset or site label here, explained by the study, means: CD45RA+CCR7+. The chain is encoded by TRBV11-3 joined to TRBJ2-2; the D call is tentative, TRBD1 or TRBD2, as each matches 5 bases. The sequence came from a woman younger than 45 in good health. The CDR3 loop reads CASSLVRGDTGELFF. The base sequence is TGTGCCAGCAGCTTAGTTAGGGGAGACACCGGGGAGCTGTTTTTT.